The TCR beta chain described here comes from a study of shared clonotypes between healthy human individuals. Original handling: ImmunoSEQ output lacked quality scores and full-length reads, limiting matched filtering. Produced via immunoSEQ multiplex PCR; TCRdb's table is partial and in-frame only. The V and J calls and clone size come from that table; D and trimming were worked out from the DNA. The table lists 2 million to 2.5 million clones, 85% to 95% of them singletons. A single count supports this clone. What it binds is unknown. Study observations and caveats: Genetic and exposure-history diversity was limited by the few donors. Rarefaction exposed incomplete sorted-subset sequencing despite large depth.

A CD45RA-negative memory subset and a CD45RA+ naive subset were separated from the CD4+ cells. The sequencing sample was made of naive CD4+ T cells from PBMCs. This sample's subset: CD45RA+ positively selected. The clonotype originates from a man aged 18 to 30 in good health. Some clones in this sample may be carry-over from other donors' samples.

In DNA form, the CDR3 reads TGTGCCAGCAGCTTGGGTGGCGGCCATATGAGGGTCGGGGAGCTGTTTTTT. Amino acid sequence: CASSLGGGHMRVGELFF. V gene TRBV5-4 combines with J gene TRBJ2-2; tentatively, D is TRBD2 (5 bases). V shed 0 bases and J shed 7 bases, with 19 bases lying between them. The CDR3 extends over 17 amino acids. Germline V gives CDR1 SGHNT, CDR2 YYREEE (reference sequence).